Presented here are 8 T cell receptor beta chains from one specimen sequenced in a study of Graves' ophthalmopathy and Graves' hyperthyroidism. RNA transcripts were the source from which TCR beta CDR3 regions were amplified. The authors performed first-round RT-PCR with HTBI primers and then a second-round multiplex PCR. TCRdb re-derived calls from the multiplex PCR reads in MiXCR, one entry per CDR3 protein. The table lists hundreds of thousands of distinct CDR3 sequences, around 20% of them singletons. Sequencing was performed on peripheral blood. These receptor sequences come from a woman aged 18-29 years with stable Graves' hyperthyroidism.

This clonotype was observed many times. V is TRBV19 and J is TRBJ1-1; D remains unclear. Trimming stripped 8 bases from V and 1 base from J, with 11 bases between. The CDR3 sequence is 13 residues long. From germline, CDR1 is LNHDA and CDR2 SQIVND (reference sequence). The CDR3 here is CASQLQANTEAFF. CDR3 nucleotide sequence: TGTGCCAGTCAACTCCAAGCGAACACTGAAGCTTTCTTT.

To note about this clonotype: A much larger clone lies a single base off, so this may be a read error. The chain joins TRBV7-7 to TRBJ2-2; 12 nucleotides agree with TRBD1. CDR1 and CDR2 (germline): SSHAT, FNYEAQ (reference sequence). This CDR3 region has 18 residues. The CDR3 reads CAISLVDRDRGPAGELFF. The CDR3, as DNA: TGTGCTATCAGCTTAGTAGACCGGGACAGGGGGCCCGCCGGGGAGCTGTTTTTT.

This clonotype has at least ten counts. The rearrangement links TRBV2 to TRBJ2-2; the D gene is possibly TRBD2 (6 bases). This CDR3 has 15 amino acids. CDR1 and CDR2 from the germline V gene are SNHLY and FYNNEI. Trimming removed 6 bases at V and 4 bases at J, with 15 bases between. The CDR3 bases are TGTGCCAGCAGACCTAGCGCGGTAGGCACCGGGGAGCTGTTTTTT. Its protein product is CASRPSAVGTGELFF.

Comments on this clonotype: A much larger clone lies a single base off, so this may be a read error. The rearrangement joins TRBV5-1 to TRBJ1-1, with TRBD1 matching 11 bases. Germline CDR1 SGHRS, CDR2 YFSETQ. CDR3 length: 16 residues. As DNA, the CDR3 is TGCGCCAGCAGCCGGACAGGGGGCACCATGAACACTGAAGCTTGCTTT. Translation gives CASSRTGGTMNTEACF.

This clonotype was recorded at least ten times. The chain recombines TRBV20-1 with TRBJ1-1; maybe TRBD1 (5 bases). This CDR3 region has 17 residues. The V gene lost 5 bases and the J gene lost 11 bases, with 33 bases spanning the gap. Looked up from germline, CDR1 is DFQATT and CDR2 is SNEGSKA (reference sequence). CDR3 residues: CSACPRGRIIQQEVAFF. As DNA, the CDR3 is TGCAGTGCTTGCCCCCGGGGCAGGATCATCCAACAAGAGGTTGCTTTCTTT.

This rearrangement joins TRBV7-2 to TRBJ1-2; 9 bases line up with TRBD1. Germline V gene lookup returns CDR1 SGHTA and CDR2 FQGNSA. After removal of 6 bases from V and 6 bases from J, the junction contained 8 bases not matched to a gene. CDR3 length: 14 amino acids. The CDR3 spells CASSYTGGGNGYTF. For the CDR3, the DNA is TGTGCCAGCAGTTACACAGGGGGCGGGAATGGCTACACCTTC.

This clonotype was seen many times. This chain links TRBV28 with TRBJ1-2, with TRBD1 identical over 9 bases. Germline CDR1 and CDR2: MDHEN and SYDVKM. J lost 8 bases, V lost 6 bases, and 10 bases had no gene match. The CDR3 sequence is 14 residues long. In nucleotides, the CDR3 is TGTGCCAGCAGACCACCGGGACAGGGTGCGGGCTACACCTTC. The encoded protein is CASRPPGQGAGYTF.

This clonotype was found many times. The V gene is TRBV12-3 or TRBV12-4, the J gene TRBJ2-5; D may be TRBD1 or TRBD2 (6 bases each). CDR3 size: 13 residues. Trimming removed 7 bases from V and 5 bases from J, with 14 bases in between. The CDR3 sequence is CASTLTGGETQYF. The CDR3 DNA is TGTGCCAGCACCCTGACAGGAGGGGAGACCCAGTACTTC.